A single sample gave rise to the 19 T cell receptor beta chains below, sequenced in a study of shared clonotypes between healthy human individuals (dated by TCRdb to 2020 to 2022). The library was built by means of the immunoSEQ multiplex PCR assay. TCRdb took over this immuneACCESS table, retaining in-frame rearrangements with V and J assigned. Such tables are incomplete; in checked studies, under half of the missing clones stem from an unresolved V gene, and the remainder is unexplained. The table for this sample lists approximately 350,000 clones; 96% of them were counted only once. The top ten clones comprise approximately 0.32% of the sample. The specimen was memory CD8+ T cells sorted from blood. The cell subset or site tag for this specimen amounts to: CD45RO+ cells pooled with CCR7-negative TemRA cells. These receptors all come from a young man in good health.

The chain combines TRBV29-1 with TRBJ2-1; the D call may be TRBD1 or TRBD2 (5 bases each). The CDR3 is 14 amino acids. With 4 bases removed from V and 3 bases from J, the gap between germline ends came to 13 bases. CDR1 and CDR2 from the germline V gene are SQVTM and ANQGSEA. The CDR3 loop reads CSVGGGVGYNEQFF. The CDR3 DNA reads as TGCAGCGTTGGTGGGGGAGTCGGCTACAATGAGCAGTTCTTC.

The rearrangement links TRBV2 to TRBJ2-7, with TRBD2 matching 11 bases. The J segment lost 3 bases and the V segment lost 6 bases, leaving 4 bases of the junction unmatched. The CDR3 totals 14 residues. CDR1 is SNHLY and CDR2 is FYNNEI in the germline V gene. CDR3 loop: CASRFLAGGYEQYF. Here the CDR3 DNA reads TGTGCCAGCAGATTCCTAGCGGGAGGCTACGAGCAGTACTTC.

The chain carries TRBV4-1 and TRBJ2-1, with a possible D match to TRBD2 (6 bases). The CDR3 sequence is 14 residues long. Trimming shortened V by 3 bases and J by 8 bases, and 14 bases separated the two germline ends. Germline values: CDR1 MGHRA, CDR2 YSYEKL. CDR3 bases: TGCGCCAGCAGCCAGTATACGACTAGATATGAGCAGTTCTTC. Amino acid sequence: CASSQYTTRYEQFF.

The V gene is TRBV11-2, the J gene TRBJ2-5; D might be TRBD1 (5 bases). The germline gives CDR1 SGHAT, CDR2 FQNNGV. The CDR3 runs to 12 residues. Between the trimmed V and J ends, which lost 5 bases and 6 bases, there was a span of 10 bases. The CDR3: CASSPGYQTQYF. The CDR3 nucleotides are TGTGCCAGCAGCCCAGGGTACCAGACCCAGTACTTC.

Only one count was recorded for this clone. The CDR3: CASSPIHSSTGELFF. The CDR3 nucleotides read TGTGCCAGCAGTCCTATCCATTCGTCCACCGGGGAGCTGTTTTTT. This rearrangement joins TRBV6-6 to TRBJ2-2; no clear D. The CDR3 extends over 15 amino acids. The V end was cut by 5 bases, the J end by 4 bases, with 14 bases between. Per the germline V gene, CDR1 is MNHNY and CDR2 is SVGAGI (reference sequence).

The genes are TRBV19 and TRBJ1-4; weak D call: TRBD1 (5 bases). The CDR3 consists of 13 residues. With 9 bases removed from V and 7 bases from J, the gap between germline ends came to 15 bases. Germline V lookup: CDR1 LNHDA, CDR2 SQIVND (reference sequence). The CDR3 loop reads CASSGRVGEKLFF. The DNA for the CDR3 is TGTGCCAGCAGTGGCAGGGTCGGTGAAAAACTGTTTTTT.

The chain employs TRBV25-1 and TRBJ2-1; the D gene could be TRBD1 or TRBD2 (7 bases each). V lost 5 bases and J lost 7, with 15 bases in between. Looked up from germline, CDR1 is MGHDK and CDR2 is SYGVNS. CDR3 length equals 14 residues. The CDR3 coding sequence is TGTGCCAGCAGTATTGGTCAGGGGGGGAATGAGCAGTTCTTC. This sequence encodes CASSIGQGGNEQFF.

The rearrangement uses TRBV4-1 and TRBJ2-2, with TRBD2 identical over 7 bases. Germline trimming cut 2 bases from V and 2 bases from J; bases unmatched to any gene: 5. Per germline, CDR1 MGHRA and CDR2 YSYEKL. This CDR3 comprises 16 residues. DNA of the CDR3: TGCGCCAGCAGCCAACCCGGCGGGAGTAACACCGGGGAGCTGTTTTTT. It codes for CASSQPGGSNTGELFF.

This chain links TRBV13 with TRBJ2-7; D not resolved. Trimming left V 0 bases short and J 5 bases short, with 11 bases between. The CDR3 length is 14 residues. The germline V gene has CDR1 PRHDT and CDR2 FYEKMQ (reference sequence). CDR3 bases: TGTGCCAGCAGCTTAGGTCTCAGGATGGACGAGCAGTACTTC. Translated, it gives CASSLGLRMDEQYF.

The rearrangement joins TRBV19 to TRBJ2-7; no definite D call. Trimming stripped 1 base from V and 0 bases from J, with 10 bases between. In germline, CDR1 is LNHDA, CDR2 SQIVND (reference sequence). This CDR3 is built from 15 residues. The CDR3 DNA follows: TGTGCCAGTAGTATAGGGGCTATAGGCTCCTACGAGCAGTACTTC. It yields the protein CASSIGAIGSYEQYF. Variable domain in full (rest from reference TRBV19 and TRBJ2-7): DGGITQSPKYLFRKEGQNVTLSCEQNLNHDAMYWYRQDPGQGLRLIYYSQIVNDFQKGDIAEGYSVSREKKESFPLTVTSAQKNPTAFYLCASSIGAIGSYEQYFGPGTRLTVT.

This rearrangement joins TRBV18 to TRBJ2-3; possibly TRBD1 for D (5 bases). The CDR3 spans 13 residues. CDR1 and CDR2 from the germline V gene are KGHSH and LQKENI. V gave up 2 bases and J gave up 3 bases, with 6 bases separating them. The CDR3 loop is CASSPRTTDTQYF. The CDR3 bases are TGTGCCAGCTCACCAAGGACAACAGATACGCAGTATTTT.

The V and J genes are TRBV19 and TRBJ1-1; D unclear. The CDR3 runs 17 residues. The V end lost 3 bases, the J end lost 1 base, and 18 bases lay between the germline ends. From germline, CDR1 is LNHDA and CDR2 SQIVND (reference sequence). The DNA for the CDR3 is TGTGCCAGTAGTATTCCCCCGAAAAGTTGGGGGAACACTGAAGCTTTCTTT. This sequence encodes CASSIPPKSWGNTEAFF.

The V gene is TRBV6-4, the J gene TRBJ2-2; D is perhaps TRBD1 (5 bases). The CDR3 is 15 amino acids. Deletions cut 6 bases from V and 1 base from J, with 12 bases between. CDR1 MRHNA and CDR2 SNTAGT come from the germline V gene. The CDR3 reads CASRKNTGNTGELFF. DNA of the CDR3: TGTGCCAGCAGAAAAAATACAGGGAACACCGGGGAGCTGTTTTTT.

The CDR3 coding sequence is TGCGCCAGCAGCTGGACAGGGGGCGGTACTGAAGCTTTCTTT. This translates into CASSWTGGGTEAFF. V is TRBV5-1 and J is TRBJ1-1, with TRBD1 matching over 11 bases. The CDR3 runs to 14 residues. After removal of 3 bases from V and 5 bases from J, the junction contained 3 bases not matched to a gene. Germline loops: CDR1 SGHRS, CDR2 YFSETQ.

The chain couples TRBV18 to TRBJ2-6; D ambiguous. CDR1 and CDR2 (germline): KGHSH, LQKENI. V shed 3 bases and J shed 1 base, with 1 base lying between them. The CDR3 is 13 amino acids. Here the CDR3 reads CASSPSGANVLTF. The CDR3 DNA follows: TGTGCCAGCTCACCTTCTGGGGCCAACGTCCTGACTTTC.

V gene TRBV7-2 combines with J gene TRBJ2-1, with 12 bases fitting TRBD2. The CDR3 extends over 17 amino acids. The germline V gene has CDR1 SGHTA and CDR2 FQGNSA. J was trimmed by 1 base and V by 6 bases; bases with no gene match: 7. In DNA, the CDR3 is TGTGCCAGCAGATCGACTAGCGGGAGAGAGTCCTACAATGAGCAGTTCTTC. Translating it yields CASRSTSGRESYNEQFF.

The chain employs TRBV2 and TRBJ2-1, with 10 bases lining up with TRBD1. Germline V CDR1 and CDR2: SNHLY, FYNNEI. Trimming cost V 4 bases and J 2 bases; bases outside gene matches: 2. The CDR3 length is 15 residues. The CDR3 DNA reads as TGTGCCAGCAGTGGAGGACAGGGGGCCTACAATGAGCAGTTCTTC. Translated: CASSGGQGAYNEQFF.

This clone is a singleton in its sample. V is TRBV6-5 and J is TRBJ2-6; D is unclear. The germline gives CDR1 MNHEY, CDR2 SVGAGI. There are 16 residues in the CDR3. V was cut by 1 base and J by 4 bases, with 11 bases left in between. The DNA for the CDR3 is TGTGCCAGCAGTTACTTCCGGCCCGGGGGGGCCAACGTCCTGACTTTC. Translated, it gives CASSYFRPGGANVLTF.

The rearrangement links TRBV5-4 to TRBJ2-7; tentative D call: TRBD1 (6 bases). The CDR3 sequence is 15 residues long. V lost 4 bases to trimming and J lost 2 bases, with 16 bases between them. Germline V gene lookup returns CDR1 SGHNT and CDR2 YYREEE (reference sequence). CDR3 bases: TGTGCCAGCAGCGGAACCCAGGGGACGGCCTACGAGCAGTACTTC. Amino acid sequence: CASSGTQGTAYEQYF.